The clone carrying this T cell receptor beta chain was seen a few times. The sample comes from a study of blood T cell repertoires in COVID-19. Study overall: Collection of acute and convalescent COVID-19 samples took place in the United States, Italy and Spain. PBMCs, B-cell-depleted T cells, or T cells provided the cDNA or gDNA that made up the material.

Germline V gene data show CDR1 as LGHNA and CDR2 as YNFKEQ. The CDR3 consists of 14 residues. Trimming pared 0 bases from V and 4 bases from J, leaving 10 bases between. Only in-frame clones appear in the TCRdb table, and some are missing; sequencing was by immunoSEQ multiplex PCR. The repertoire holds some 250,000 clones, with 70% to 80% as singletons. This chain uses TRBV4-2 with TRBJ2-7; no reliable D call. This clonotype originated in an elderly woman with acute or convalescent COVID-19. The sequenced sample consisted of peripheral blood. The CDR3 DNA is TGTGCCAGCAGCCAAGATGGCAATTCTTACGAGCAGTACTTC. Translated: CASSQDGNSYEQYF.